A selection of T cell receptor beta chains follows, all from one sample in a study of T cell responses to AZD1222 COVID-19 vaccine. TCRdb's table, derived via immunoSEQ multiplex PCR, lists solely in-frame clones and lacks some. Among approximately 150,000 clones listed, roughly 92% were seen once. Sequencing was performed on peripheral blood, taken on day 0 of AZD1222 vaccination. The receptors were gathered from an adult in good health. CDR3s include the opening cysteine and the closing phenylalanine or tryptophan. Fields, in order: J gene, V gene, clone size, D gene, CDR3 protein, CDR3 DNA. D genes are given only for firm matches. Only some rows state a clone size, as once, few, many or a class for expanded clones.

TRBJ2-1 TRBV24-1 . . CATSDSGVISGDEQFF TGTGCCACCAGTGATTCGGGAGTAATTTCAGGCGATGAGCAGTTCTTC
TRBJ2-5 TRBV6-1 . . CASSEIGRVRETQYF TGTGCCAGCAGTGAAATCGGCAGGGTTCGGGAGACCCAGTACTTC
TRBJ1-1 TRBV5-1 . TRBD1 CASTTGQVNTEAFF TGCGCCAGCACTACGGGACAGGTGAACACTGAAGCTTTCTTT
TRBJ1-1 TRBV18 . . CASSPPNDRQVRAFF TGTGCCAGCTCACCACCGAATGACCGCCAGGTTAGGGCTTTCTTT
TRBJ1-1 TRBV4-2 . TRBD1 CASSRDRGNTEAFF TGTGCCAGCAGCCGGGACAGGGGGAACACTGAAGCTTTCTTT
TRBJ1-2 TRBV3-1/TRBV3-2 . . CASSQEGRGDGYTF TGTGCCAGCAGCCAAGAAGGCAGGGGAGATGGCTACACCTTC
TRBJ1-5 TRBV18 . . CASSQSRDNQPQHF TGTGCCAGCTCCCAAAGTAGGGACAATCAGCCCCAGCATTTT
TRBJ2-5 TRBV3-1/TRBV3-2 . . CASRGSRQETQYF TGTGCCAGCCGGGGTTCTCGCCAAGAGACCCAGTACTTC
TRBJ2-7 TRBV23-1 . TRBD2 CASSPRPRLAGRPYEQYF TGCGCCAGCAGTCCAAGGCCGCGACTAGCGGGAAGACCCTACGAGCAGTACTTC
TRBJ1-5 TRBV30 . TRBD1 CAWSVMGQGNQPQHF TGTGCCTGGAGTGTAATGGGACAGGGCAATCAGCCCCAGCATTTT
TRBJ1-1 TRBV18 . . CASSPIPGTEAFF TGTGCCAGCTCACCCATACCAGGGACAGAAGCTTTCTTT
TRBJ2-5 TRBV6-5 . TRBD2 CASRVAGAAETQYF TGTGCCAGCAGGGTAGCGGGAGCTGCGGAGACCCAGTACTTC
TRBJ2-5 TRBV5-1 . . CASSIGTDQETQYF TGCGCCAGCAGCATCGGGACGGATCAAGAGACCCAGTACTTC
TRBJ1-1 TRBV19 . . CASNRQNTEAFF TGTGCCAGCAACCGCCAGAACACTGAAGCTTTCTTT
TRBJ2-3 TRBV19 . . CASSIGQRSTDTQYF TGTGCCAGTAGTATAGGACAGAGAAGCACAGATACGCAGTATTTT
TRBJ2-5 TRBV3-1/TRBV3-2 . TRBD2 CASSQAGRGETQYF TGTGCCAGCAGCCAAGCCGGGAGGGGGGAGACCCAGTACTTC
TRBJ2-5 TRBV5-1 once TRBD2 CASSPGLAGALQETQYF TGCGCCAGCAGCCCGGGACTAGCGGGAGCCCTCCAAGAGACCCAGTACTTC
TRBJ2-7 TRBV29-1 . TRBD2 CSVKLAGVPSYEQYF TGCAGCGTTAAATTAGCGGGAGTGCCGTCCTACGAGCAGTACTTC
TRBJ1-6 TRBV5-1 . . CASKAGSSYNSPLHF TGCGCCAGCAAGGCGGGGAGCTCCTATAATTCACCCCTCCACTTT
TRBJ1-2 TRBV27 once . CASSSYPGGDGYTF TGTGCCAGCAGTTCTTATCCCGGAGGAGATGGCTACACCTTC
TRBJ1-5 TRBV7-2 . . CASSLQVANNQPQHF TGTGCCAGCAGCCTACAGGTGGCGAACAATCAGCCCCAGCATTTT
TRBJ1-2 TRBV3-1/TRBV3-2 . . CASSQGQFWGYTF TGTGCCAGCAGCCAAGGACAGTTTTGGGGCTACACCTTC